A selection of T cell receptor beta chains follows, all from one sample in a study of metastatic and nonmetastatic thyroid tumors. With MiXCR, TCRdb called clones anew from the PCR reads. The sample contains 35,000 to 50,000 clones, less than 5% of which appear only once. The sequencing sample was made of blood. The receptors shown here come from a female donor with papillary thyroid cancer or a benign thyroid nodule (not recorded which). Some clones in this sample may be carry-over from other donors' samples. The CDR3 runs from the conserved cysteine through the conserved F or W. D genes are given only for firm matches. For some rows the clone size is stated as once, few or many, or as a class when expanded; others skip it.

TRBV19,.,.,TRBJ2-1,CASSSLDPNNEQFF,TGTGCAAGTAGTTCCCTTGACCCAAACAATGAGCAGTTCTTC
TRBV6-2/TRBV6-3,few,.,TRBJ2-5,CASSGLAASVSQETQYF,TGCGCCAGCAGTGGGTTGGCGGCTAGCGTGAGCCAAGAGACCCAGTACTTC
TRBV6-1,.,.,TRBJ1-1,CASFPEMNTEALF,TGTGCCAGCTTCCCCGAGATGAACACTGAAGCTCTCTTT
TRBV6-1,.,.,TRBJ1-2,CASSAPYREPSYGYTF,TGTGCCAGCAGTGCACCGTACAGGGAACCTTCCTATGGCTACACCTTC
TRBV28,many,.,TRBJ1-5,CASTEGGGNQPRHF,TGTGCCAGCACCGAGGGGGGGGGCAATCAGCCCCGGCATTTT
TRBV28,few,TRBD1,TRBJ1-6,CASSAGGYNSPLHF,TGTGCCAGCAGCGCAGGGGGGTATAATTCACCCCTCCACTTT
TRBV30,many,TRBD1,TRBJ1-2,CAWSVQGGYGYTF,TGTGCCTGGAGTGTACAGGGGGGGTATGGCTACACCTTC
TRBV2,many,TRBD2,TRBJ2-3,CTSSYESGRGFIDTQYF,TGTACCAGCAGCTACGAAAGCGGGAGAGGTTTTATAGATACGCAGTATTTT
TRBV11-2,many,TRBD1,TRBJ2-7,CASSPGTVTTYEQYF,TGTGCCAGCAGCCCCGGGACAGTAACAACCTACGAGCAGTACTTC
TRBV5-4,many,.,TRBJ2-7,CASSSPMADEQYF,TGTGCCAGCAGCTCCCCGATGGCGGACGAGCAGTACTTC
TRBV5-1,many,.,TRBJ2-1,CASSLADEQFF,TGCGCCAGCAGCTTGGCGGATGAGCAGTTCTTC
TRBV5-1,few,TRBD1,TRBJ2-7,CASSMGQGGEQYF,TGCGCCAGCAGCATGGGACAGGGTGGGGAGCAGTACTTC
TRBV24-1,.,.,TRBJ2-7,CASSGVEQYF,TGTGCCAGCAGTGGAGTCGAGCAGTACTTC
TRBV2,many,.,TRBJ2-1,CASRIRENNEQFF,TGTGCCAGCAGGATCCGGGAGAACAATGAGCAGTTCTTC
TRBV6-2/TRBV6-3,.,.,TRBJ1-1,CASTDLKAFF,TGTGCCAGCACTGACCTGAAAGCTTTCTTT
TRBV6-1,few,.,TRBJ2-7,CASSLSGYNEQYF,TGTGCCAGCAGTCTGAGCGGTTACAATGAGCAGTACTTC
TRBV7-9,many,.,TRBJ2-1,CASSLIGEQFF,TGTGCCAGCAGCTTAATTGGTGAGCAGTTCTTC
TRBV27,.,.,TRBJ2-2,CASITAGTNTGELFF,TGTGCCAGCATCACAGCCGGGACTAACACCGGGGAGCTGTTTTTT
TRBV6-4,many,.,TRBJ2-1,CASSKNTDSEQFF,TGTGCCAGCAGCAAGAATACAGACTCTGAGCAGTTCTTC
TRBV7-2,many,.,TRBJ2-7,CASSLVPRLRNSYEQYF,TGTGCCAGCAGCTTAGTTCCCAGGTTGCGGAACTCCTACGAGCAGTACTTC
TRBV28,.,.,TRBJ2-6,CASSFDASGANVLTF,TGTGCCAGCAGTTTCGACGCCTCTGGGGCCAACGTCCTGACTTTC
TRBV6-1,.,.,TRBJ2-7,CASSEEVGTPSYEQYF,TGTGCCAGCAGTGAAGAGGTAGGGACACCATCCTACGAGCAGTACTTC